This paragraph reports one T cell receptor (beta chain). Its antigen remains undetermined. Base qualities are not recorded, but no much larger clone differs from it by a single base. The data originate from a study of radiation and T cells in renal cell carcinoma (TCRdb year 2020). For the study in its entirety: The samples were obtained from a clinical trial, where primary renal cell carcinomas were treated with 15 Gy stereotactic body radiation therapy and then removed by nephrectomy 4 weeks afterward. In total, around 53 samples, comprising 25 or so tumors and some 27 peripheral blood samples, were subjected to TCR beta sequencing. A total of roughly 3,900,000 unique CDR3 nucleotide sequences, encoding around 2.7 million unique CDR3 amino acid sequences, were found across all 50 or so samples. Findings and caveats that apply to the study as a whole: Because no pretreatment tumor biopsies were available, whether clonotypes were present in the tumor at baseline could not be determined. The single-armed trial design could not address effects of radiation dose or scheduling on the TCR repertoire. Dynamics of the blood repertoire were not tracked past 4 weeks after treatment. In blood, the top tumor clonotypes increased from baseline to 2 weeks after radiation and then shrank by 4 weeks, which suggests a temporary expansion of tumor-resident clones.

TCR beta libraries were generated from genomic DNA with the immunoSEQ kit, following the manufacturer's recommendations. To prepare the libraries, a first multiplex PCR with proprietary primers was run, followed by a second PCR that added unique barcodes, and a bead cleanup was done after each round. A positive control reaction and a negative control reaction, both provided in the kit, were run with every batch of samples. The final libraries underwent checking on an Agilent 4200 TapeStation D1000 ScreenTape, volumetric pooling, and quantification by qPCR. Sequencing ran on an Illumina NextSeq500 with a MidOutput 150-cycle cartridge, using 156 Read1 and 15 Index1 cycles with kit custom primers. The pooled library was loaded at roughly 1 pM with about 18% PhiX control spiked in. Under the source paper's analysis protocol: Vendor-processed data were analyzed in R, and a clonotype was defined as all T cells sharing the same CDR3 nucleotide sequence. In the clone abundance analyses, frequencies were normalized to the 10,000 most abundant clones in each sample. Public T cell clones, which averaged fewer than five per sample, were excluded before analysis. A difference in abundance of at least 32-fold between compartments was used to define tumor-enriched and baseline blood-enriched clonotypes. A beta-binomial differential abundance model was used to identify clonotypes that expanded or contracted between blood time points. The Baroni-Urbani and Buser coefficient was used to measure tumor-blood repertoire similarity, and groups were compared with two-tailed Wilcoxon tests in R. TCRdb retrieved this table from immuneACCESS and kept in-frame rearrangements only. Not all clones are present; in checked studies, unresolved V genes account for under half, and no reason is known for the remainder. That table supplies the V and J calls and clone size; D and trimming were determined from the DNA. Across this sample there are roughly 150,000 clones, with roughly 86% seen only once. The ten biggest clones cover 10% to 15% of the sample.

The time point label, read with the paper, signifies: blood 2 weeks post-SBRT. What this sample's treatment or condition label stands for: 15 Gy SBRT to primary tumor, nephrectomy 4 weeks later. To track tumor-enriched clonotypes, serial peripheral blood was sampled from radiation-treated patients at baseline and at 2 weeks and 4 weeks after SBRT. Renal cell carcinoma with clear cell pathology was present in all patients. Genomic DNA for TCR sequencing was prepared using the QIAamp DNA Blood Mini Kit (Qiagen). The analyses included only samples that passed all quality control checks. The specimen comprised blood, sampled from a patient whose treatment included radiotherapy and nephrectomy. This receptor was identified in a woman between 50 and 59 years old with renal cell carcinoma.

The CDR3 reads as follows: CASSQGWGLAGASHNEQFF. The nucleotide sequence reads as follows: TGCGCCAGCAGCCAAGGGTGGGGGTTAGCGGGGGCCTCTCACAATGAGCAGTTCTTC. This chain is built from TRBV4-1 and TRBJ2-1; 9 bases in between match TRBD2. From the germline V gene, CDR1 is MGHRA and CDR2 is YSYEKL. Including the terminal cysteine and phenylalanine, the CDR3 comprises 19 residues. Of the read, only the CDR3 DNA is kept; its 57 bases are in frame from base 1. The junction shows trimming of 1 base on V and 5 bases on J, and the gene matches do not reach 15 bases of it.